These T cell receptor beta chains were read from a single sample in a study of blood T cell repertoires in COVID-19. Sequenced by immunoSEQ multiplex PCR; TCRdb stores in-frame clones only, minus some. The repertoire holds 380,000 or so clones, with roughly 86% as singletons. What was sequenced was PBMCs or T cells enriched from blood (not recorded which). The source of these receptors is a man younger than 40 who had recovered from COVID-19. Both conserved end residues are part of each CDR3. The order of the fields is clone size, V gene, D gene, J gene, CDR3 DNA, CDR3 protein. D genes are given only for firm matches. Clone size is given for some rows only: seen once, a few or many times, or a class if the clone is expanded.

size: once; V: TRBV11-2; D: TRBD1; J: TRBJ1-1; DNA: TGTGCCAGCAGAGACAGGGGGCACTCTGAAGCTTTCTTT; CDR3: CASRDRGHSEAFF
size: -; V: TRBV2; D: TRBD1; J: TRBJ1-1; DNA: TGTGCCAGCAGGGAAAGACAGGGACGGGGAACTGAAGCTTTCTTT; CDR3: CASRERQGRGTEAFF
size: -; V: TRBV6-6; D: TRBD2; J: TRBJ2-7; DNA: TGTGCCAGCAGTTTCACCGGGACTAGCGACTACGAGCAGTACTTC; CDR3: CASSFTGTSDYEQYF
size: -; V: TRBV7-8; D: -; J: TRBJ1-4; DNA: TGTGCCAGCAGAAATGGGTGGGGGCTTCGGGAAAAACTGTTTTTT; CDR3: CASRNGWGLREKLFF
size: few; V: TRBV11-3; D: -; J: TRBJ2-3; DNA: TGTGCCAGCAGCTCCCCACTCTCTACGCAGTATTTT; CDR3: CASSSPLSTQYF
size: -; V: TRBV5-4; D: TRBD2; J: TRBJ2-5; DNA: TGTGCCAGCAGCCACCCTCTAGCGGGGACGGAGACCCAGTACTTC; CDR3: CASSHPLAGTETQYF
size: -; V: TRBV5-6; D: -; J: TRBJ2-7; DNA: TGTGCCAGCAGCAGACAGGAGTCCTACGAGCAGTACTTC; CDR3: CASSRQESYEQYF
size: -; V: TRBV19; D: -; J: TRBJ1-1; DNA: TGTGCCAGTAGTTATCAGGGATTAACGGACACTGAAGCTTTCTTT; CDR3: CASSYQGLTDTEAFF
size: -; V: TRBV9; D: -; J: TRBJ1-6; DNA: TGTGCCAGCAGCCGAGGGGGTGGGAGCTCCTATAATTCACCCCTCCACTTT; CDR3: CASSRGGGSSYNSPLHF
size: -; V: TRBV5-1; D: TRBD1; J: TRBJ1-2; DNA: TGCGCCAGCAGCCCTGGACAGGGCGGTACTAGTAGTGGCTACACCTTC; CDR3: CASSPGQGGTSSGYTF
size: once; V: TRBV11-2; D: -; J: TRBJ2-5; DNA: TGTGCCAGCAGCTTTTCCCTAGCTCAAGAGACCCAGTACTTC; CDR3: CASSFSLAQETQYF
size: -; V: TRBV19; D: TRBD1; J: TRBJ1-1; DNA: TGTGCCAGTGCAGGGGGGTTTAATACTGAAGCTTTCTTT; CDR3: CASAGGFNTEAFF
size: once; V: TRBV11-2; D: TRBD1; J: TRBJ1-1; DNA: TGTGCCAGCAAAGACAGGGGGCCCATGAACACTGAAGCTTTCTTT; CDR3: CASKDRGPMNTEAFF
size: -; V: TRBV28; D: -; J: TRBJ1-6; DNA: TGTGCCAGCAGTTTATCGGCAGGGAGGGTGGGCTCCTATAATTCACCCCTCCACTTT; CDR3: CASSLSAGRVGSYNSPLHF
size: once; V: TRBV2; D: TRBD1; J: TRBJ1-4; DNA: TGTGCCAGCAGTGAAGCGGAGGGGGCCGCTTATAATGAAAAACTGTTTTTT; CDR3: CASSEAEGAAYNEKLFF
size: -; V: TRBV27; D: -; J: TRBJ1-2; DNA: TGTGCCAGCAGTCCCCGGGGGATCTATGGCTACACCTTC; CDR3: CASSPRGIYGYTF
size: -; V: TRBV5-1; D: TRBD1; J: TRBJ2-7; DNA: TGCGCCAGCAGCGCTGGGGACAGAGCCTACGAGCAGTACTTC; CDR3: CASSAGDRAYEQYF
size: -; V: TRBV10-2; D: TRBD2; J: TRBJ2-2; DNA: TGCGCCAGCAGTAAACTAGCGGGGGGGAACACCGGGGAGCTGTTTTTT; CDR3: CASSKLAGGNTGELFF
size: -; V: TRBV12-3/TRBV12-4; D: -; J: TRBJ1-3; DNA: TGTGCCAGCAGTTTTGGAGACACCATATATTTT; CDR3: CASSFGDTIYF
size: once; V: TRBV4-1; D: -; J: TRBJ1-5; DNA: TGCGCCAGCAGCCAAGATGCTATGGTTCGGCCCCAGCATTTT; CDR3: CASSQDAMVRPQHF
size: -; V: TRBV30; D: -; J: TRBJ2-5; DNA: TGTGCCTGGTCTAGGGAGGAGACCCAGTACTTC; CDR3: CAWSREETQYF
size: -; V: TRBV7-9; D: -; J: TRBJ1-4; DNA: TGTGCCAGCAGACCGCCCGGCCGGGGAACTAATGAAAAACTGTTTTTT; CDR3: CASRPPGRGTNEKLFF
size: -; V: TRBV7-9; D: TRBD1; J: TRBJ1-5; DNA: TGTGCCAGCAGCCCCGCGGACAGGGGAAAGAATCAGCCCCAGCATTTT; CDR3: CASSPADRGKNQPQHF
size: -; V: TRBV7-2; D: -; J: TRBJ1-4; DNA: TGTGCCAGCAGCGCGTTTAATGAAAAACTGTTTTTT; CDR3: CASSAFNEKLFF
size: -; V: TRBV18; D: TRBD1; J: TRBJ1-1; DNA: TGTGCCAGCTCACCTACAGGGGGCGCGTTCCAGGGAGCTTTCTTT; CDR3: CASSPTGGAFQGAFF
size: -; V: TRBV25-1; D: -; J: TRBJ2-2; DNA: TGTGCCAGCAGTGAAAATCTAGCCGTGACGAACACCGGGGAGCTGTTTTTT; CDR3: CASSENLAVTNTGELFF
size: -; V: TRBV6-6; D: TRBD1; J: TRBJ1-6; DNA: TGTGCCAGCAGCCCGGGACAGGGAAATAATTCACCCCTCCACTTT; CDR3: CASSPGQGNNSPLHF
size: -; V: TRBV28; D: TRBD1; J: TRBJ1-1; DNA: TGTGTGAGCCAGGGGGCGAACACTGAAGCTTTCTTT; CDR3: CVSQGANTEAFF
size: -; V: TRBV4-3; D: -; J: TRBJ1-2; DNA: TGCGCCAGCAGCCCCCAGGGGACCCCTAACTATGGCTACACCTTC; CDR3: CASSPQGTPNYGYTF
size: -; V: TRBV5-6; D: -; J: TRBJ2-7; DNA: TGTGCCAGCAGCTCCCAGGGTTCCGAGCAGTACTTC; CDR3: CASSSQGSEQYF
size: few; V: TRBV19; D: -; J: TRBJ1-5; DNA: TGTGCCAGCCGGCGGGGAGGGGATAGCAATCAGCCCCAGCATTTT; CDR3: CASRRGGDSNQPQHF
size: -; V: TRBV21-1; D: -; J: TRBJ1-2; DNA: TGTGCCAGCACCCAAAGAGCAGGGGACGACTATGGCTACACCTTC; CDR3: CASTQRAGDDYGYTF
size: -; V: TRBV29-1; D: TRBD1; J: TRBJ2-7; DNA: TGCAGCGTAGACAGGGGGAACGAGCAGTACTTC; CDR3: CSVDRGNEQYF
size: -; V: TRBV7-9; D: TRBD1; J: TRBJ1-2; DNA: TGTGCCAACGGACAGGAAGGGTATGGCTACACCTTC; CDR3: CANGQEGYGYTF
size: -; V: TRBV9; D: -; J: TRBJ1-3; DNA: TGTGCCAGCAGCGTAGCTCGTGGGGGGAGCGGAAACACCATATATTTT; CDR3: CASSVARGGSGNTIYF
size: -; V: TRBV7-8; D: TRBD1; J: TRBJ1-4; DNA: TGTGCCAGCAGCTCCTTACAGGGGTATAAGGAAAAACTGTTTTTT; CDR3: CASSSLQGYKEKLFF
size: -; V: TRBV5-8; D: -; J: TRBJ1-5; DNA: TGTGCCAGCAGCTTGGACAGGGACCAGCCCCAGCATTTT; CDR3: CASSLDRDQPQHF
size: -; V: TRBV10-1; D: TRBD2; J: TRBJ2-1; DNA: TGCGCCAGCAGTGACCGTAGCGGGCCTTACAATGAGCAGTTCTTC; CDR3: CASSDRSGPYNEQFF
size: -; V: TRBV9; D: -; J: TRBJ2-7; DNA: TGTGCCAGCAGCAAGACCCCCGGGGACTACGAGCAGTACTTC; CDR3: CASSKTPGDYEQYF
size: -; V: TRBV7-9; D: -; J: TRBJ1-2; DNA: TGTGCCAGCAGCTCGGAGAGGGACTATGGCTACACCTTC; CDR3: CASSSERDYGYTF
size: -; V: TRBV7-2; D: -; J: TRBJ1-1; DNA: TGTGCCAGCAGCTCCAGGGTGGCCAACACTGAAGCTTTCTTT; CDR3: CASSSRVANTEAFF
size: -; V: TRBV5-4; D: -; J: TRBJ2-5; DNA: TGTGCCAGCAGCATAAGGGACACCCAAGAGACCCAGTACTTC; CDR3: CASSIRDTQETQYF
size: -; V: TRBV5-1; D: -; J: TRBJ2-3; DNA: TGCGCCAGCAGCTTGGAAGGGGGGGATGGCACAGATACGCAGTATTTT; CDR3: CASSLEGGDGTDTQYF
size: -; V: TRBV10-2; D: -; J: TRBJ2-1; DNA: TGCGCCAGCAGTGAGTCCGCCAGTGGTGAGCAGTTCTTC; CDR3: CASSESASGEQFF
size: -; V: TRBV14; D: -; J: TRBJ1-1; DNA: TGTGCCAGCAGCCAAGGGCCCGGGGGGGCTGAAGCTTTCTTT; CDR3: CASSQGPGGAEAFF
size: once; V: TRBV14; D: -; J: TRBJ1-4; DNA: TGTGCCAGCAGCCAGACTAGGTACCGACTGTTTTTT; CDR3: CASSQTRYRLFF
size: -; V: TRBV10-3; D: -; J: TRBJ1-2; DNA: TGTGCCATCAATTCCGGGGGTCTTAACTATGGCTACACCTTC; CDR3: CAINSGGLNYGYTF
size: -; V: TRBV3-1/TRBV3-2; D: -; J: TRBJ1-5; DNA: TGTGCCAGCAGCCTGGGGCATAGCAATCAGCCCCAGCATTTT; CDR3: CASSLGHSNQPQHF
size: -; V: TRBV18; D: TRBD1; J: TRBJ1-1; DNA: TGTGCCAGCTCACCATCCAGGTGGGGACAGCCCCAAGACACTGAAGCTTTCTTT; CDR3: CASSPSRWGQPQDTEAFF
size: -; V: TRBV5-4; D: TRBD1; J: TRBJ1-2; DNA: TGTGCCAGCAGCTTACAGGGGGCCAACTATGGCTACACCTTC; CDR3: CASSLQGANYGYTF
size: -; V: TRBV9; D: TRBD1; J: TRBJ1-2; DNA: TGCGCCAGCAGCCCATACATAGGGGGACAGGATCTCAGCTACACCTTC; CDR3: CASSPYIGGQDLSYTF
size: -; V: TRBV11-2; D: TRBD1; J: TRBJ2-2; DNA: TGTGCCAGCAGCTCTCCCGGACAGGGAAGAGGGGAGCTGTTTTTT; CDR3: CASSSPGQGRGELFF
size: -; V: TRBV29-1; D: TRBD1; J: TRBJ2-5; DNA: TGCAGCGTAACCGACAGGGGTGCAGAGACCCAGTACTTC; CDR3: CSVTDRGAETQYF